These 18 T cell receptor beta chains originate from one sample sequenced in a study of blood T cell repertoires in COVID-19. TCRdb's table, derived via immunoSEQ multiplex PCR, lists solely in-frame clones and lacks some. The sample lists 230,000 or so clones; 80% to 90% were seen once. The sample was PBMCs or T cells enriched from blood (not recorded which). Receptor source: a woman in her thirties or forties with acute COVID-19.

The chain joins TRBV7-7 to TRBJ1-1; 7 positions agree with TRBD1. J was trimmed by 4 bases and V by 5 bases; bases with no gene match: 13. The CDR3 length is 16 residues. Germline CDR1 SSHAT, CDR2 FNYEAQ (reference sequence). CDR3 in amino acids: CASSPMSGGLGTEAFF. In nucleotides, the CDR3 is TGTGCCAGCAGCCCGATGTCAGGGGGGCTGGGCACTGAAGCTTTCTTT.

About this clone: A read error may produce the germline difference seen at one junction end. J is TRBJ1-1 and V is TRBV29-1; D call uncertain. CDR3 length equals 9 residues. Looked up from germline, CDR1 is SQVTM and CDR2 is ANQGSEA. The CDR3, as DNA: TGCAGCGTAGAAGGTGACATAACCTTT. Its translation is CSVEGDITF.

The gene calls are TRBV6-5 and TRBJ1-2; D is perhaps TRBD1 (5 bases). The CDR3 is 13 amino acids. The V gene's germline CDR1 is MNHEY and CDR2 SVGAGI. The germline V and J ends were trimmed by 4 bases and 3 bases, with 9 bases remaining between them. The CDR3 is CASSSTAYYGYTF. The CDR3 DNA reads as TGTGCCAGCAGTTCGACAGCATACTATGGCTACACCTTC.

The chain is built from TRBV9 and TRBJ2-4; 12 bases fit TRBD2. The CDR3 runs to 17 residues. CDR1 and CDR2 from the germline V gene are SGDLS and YYNGEE. The V gene end was trimmed by 0 bases and the J gene end by 6 bases; junction bases not matched to a gene: 7. The CDR3 loop reads CASSVGLAGGHGNIQYF. CDR3 nucleotide sequence: TGTGCCAGCAGCGTAGGGCTAGCGGGGGGGCACGGAAACATTCAGTACTTC. Based on the CDR3 plus reference TRBV9 and TRBJ2-4, the full variable domain is DSGVTQTPKHLITATGQRVTLRCSPRSGDLSVYWYQQSLDQGLQFLIQYYNGEERAKGNILERFSAQQFPDLHSELNLSSLELGDSALYFCASSVGLAGGHGNIQYFGAGTRLSVL.

V is TRBV10-3 and J is TRBJ2-2; 10 nucleotides line up with TRBD1. Germline lookup yields CDR1 ENHRY and CDR2 SYGVKD. This CDR3 is built from 17 residues. With V trimmed by 2 bases and J by 7 bases, 10 bases remained unmatched. In DNA, the CDR3 is TGTGCCATCAGTGAGAATACCGGGACAGGGGCAGGCGGGGAGCTGTTTTTT. Translating gives CAISENTGTGAGGELFF.

A single count supports this clone. The chain employs TRBV5-6 and TRBJ1-1; unclear D gene. Germline CDR1 SGHDT, CDR2 YYEEEE. V lost 2 bases, J lost 1 base, and 9 bases lay in between. The CDR3 length is 14 residues. CDR3 nucleotides: TGTGCCAGCAGCTTAAACAGCTGGAACACTGAAGCTTTCTTT. It codes for CASSLNSWNTEAFF. The whole variable domain, filled in from reference TRBV5-6 and TRBJ1-1, reads DAGVTQSPTHLIKTRGQQVTLRCSPKSGHDTVSWYQQALGQGPQFIFQYYEEEERQRGNFPDRFSGHQFPNYSSELNVNALLLGDSALYLCASSLNSWNTEAFFGQGTRLTVV.

The chain employs TRBV7-2 and TRBJ1-5; tentative D call: TRBD1 (6 bases). Germline CDR1 and CDR2: SGHTA and FQGNSA. This CDR3 comprises 13 residues. Between the trimmed V and J ends, which lost 5 bases and 1 base, there was a span of 6 bases. CDR3 loop: CASSGQSNQPQHF. For the CDR3, the DNA is TGTGCCAGCAGCGGACAGAGCAATCAGCCCCAGCATTTT.

This chain joins TRBV11-2 and TRBJ1-1; D remains ambiguous. The CDR3 totals 14 residues. Trimming cost V 2 bases and J 1 base, with 8 bases left between them. Germline CDR1 is SGHAT and CDR2 is FQNNGV. The CDR3 bases are TGTGCCAGCAGCTTAATGGTGGCGAACACTGAAGCTTTCTTT. Protein sequence: CASSLMVANTEAFF.

DNA of the CDR3: TGTGCCAGCAGCCATTCCGAGCGGGGGGCTGACAATGAGCAGTTCTTC. Protein product: CASSHSERGADNEQFF. The chain uses TRBV3-1 (or the pseudogene TRBV3-2) and TRBJ2-1; 9 bases agree with TRBD2. Germline V lookup: CDR1 LGHDT, CDR2 YNNKEL (reference sequence). The CDR3 length is 16 residues. After removal of 3 bases from V and 5 bases from J, the junction contained 8 bases not matched to a gene.

The genes are TRBV29-1 and TRBJ1-4; TRBD1 matches 7 bases. J gave up 8 bases and V 4 bases, and 4 bases lay outside the gene matches. Per germline, CDR1 SQVTM and CDR2 ANQGSEA. The CDR3 is 12 residues long. The CDR3 DNA follows: TGCAGCGTTGTCGCAGGGGGGGAAAAACTGTTTTTT. Translation: CSVVAGGEKLFF.

This chain connects TRBV27 to TRBJ1-5, with 10 bases matching TRBD1. This CDR3 spans 14 amino acids. The ends lost 5 bases at V and 11 bases at J; junction bases unmatched: 9. Germline CDR1 and CDR2: MNHEY and SMNVEV (reference sequence). The CDR3: CASSPGTGARAQHF. The DNA of the CDR3 is TGTGCCAGCAGTCCCGGGACAGGGGCAAGAGCCCAGCATTTT.

The rearrangement links TRBV10-3 to TRBJ2-3; TRBD2 aligns across 8 bases. Trimming cost V 5 bases and J 0 bases; bases outside gene matches: 1. This CDR3 comprises 14 residues. Germline CDR1 and CDR2: ENHRY and SYGVKD. This CDR3 reads CAISSGGSTDTQYF. As DNA, the CDR3 is TGTGCCATCAGTTCGGGAGGGAGCACAGATACGCAGTATTTT.

The chain recombines TRBV30 with TRBJ2-1; perhaps TRBD2 as D (5 bases). Germline CDR1 reads GTSNPN; CDR2 reads SVGIG (reference sequence). The CDR3 runs to 13 residues. Here the CDR3 reads CAQQAVPGNEQFF. For the CDR3, the DNA is TGTGCTCAGCAAGCGGTCCCGGGCAATGAGCAGTTCTTC.

The chain is built from TRBV18 and TRBJ1-5, with a weak D call TRBD1 (5 bases). The CDR3 runs to 14 residues. V was clipped by 3 bases and J by 5 bases, with 11 bases between them. Germline values: CDR1 KGHSH, CDR2 LQKENI. CDR3 nucleotides: TGTGCCAGCTCACCCAGGGTAGAGGATCAGCCCCAGCATTTT. It codes for CASSPRVEDQPQHF. Supplemented by reference TRBV18 and TRBJ1-5, the full variable domain reads NAGVMQNPRHLVRRRGQEARLRCSPMKGHSHVYWYRQLPEEGLKFMVYLQKENIIDESGMPKERFSAEFPKEGPSILRIQQVVRGDSAAYFCASSPRVEDQPQHFGDGTRLSIL.

This chain connects TRBV29-1 to TRBJ1-5; 7 bases agree with TRBD1. CDR1 is SQVTM, CDR2 ANQGSEA, per germline. This CDR3 spans 12 amino acids. Losses at the gene ends were 4 bases for V and 11 bases for J; bases not matched to a gene: 8. In nucleotides, the CDR3 is TGCAGCGTTGCGATAGGGGGCTCGACCCAGCATTTT. This encodes CSVAIGGSTQHF.

This clone has only one observation. The chain joins TRBV19 to TRBJ2-7; D is undetermined. V was cut by 3 bases and J by 1 base, with 10 bases left in between. Germline V gives CDR1 LNHDA, CDR2 SQIVND (reference sequence). The CDR3 has 14 residues. The CDR3 DNA reads as TGTGCCAGTAGTATTGGCCTTATTTCCTACGAGCAGTACTTC. It codes for CASSIGLISYEQYF.

This clone was seen a single time. The V and J genes are TRBV24-1 and TRBJ2-1, with D possibly TRBD1 on 5 matching bases. CDR3 length: 17 residues. Germline CDR1 is KGHDR and CDR2 is SFDVKD. V gave up 5 bases and J gave up 0 bases, with 16 bases separating them. The CDR3 spells CATSASRGFYSYNEQFF. The CDR3 bases are TGTGCCACCAGTGCTTCAAGGGGTTTCTACTCCTACAATGAGCAGTTCTTC.

A few counts support this clone. The CDR3, as DNA: TGCAGTGCTAGTGAGGGCTCCTATGGCTACACCTTC. Its translation: CSASEGSYGYTF. This sequence joins TRBV20-1 and TRBJ1-2; D is ambiguous. Between the trimmed V and J ends, which lost 3 bases and 4 bases, there was a span of 9 bases. CDR3 size: 12 residues. Germline V gene lookup returns CDR1 DFQATT and CDR2 SNEGSKA (reference sequence).